The 6 T cell receptor beta chains below all came from one sample that was sequenced in a study of blood T cell repertoires in COVID-19. Clones were read by immunoSEQ multiplex PCR, and TCRdb kept only the in-frame ones, dropping some. Of fewer than 200,000 clones listed, roughly 76% are singletons. The specimen sequenced was peripheral blood. Receptor source: a woman between 50 and 59 years old with active or convalescent COVID-19.

The rearrangement links TRBV27 to TRBJ2-7; the D is unclear. This CDR3 contains 13 residues. V dropped 4 bases and J dropped 1 base, with 8 bases sitting between them. Germline CDR1 and CDR2: MNHEY and SMNVEV (reference sequence). The CDR3 DNA follows: TGTGCCAGCAGTTCCGGTCCTTCCTACGAGCAGTACTTC. It yields the protein CASSSGPSYEQYF.

This chain joins TRBV7-8 and TRBJ1-3, with a weak D call TRBD1 (5 bases). This CDR3 comprises 17 residues. V gave up 0 bases and J gave up 1 base, with 13 bases separating them. Germline V gene lookup returns CDR1 SGHVS and CDR2 FQNEAQ. The CDR3 DNA sequence: TGTGCCAGCAGCTTAGCCGGGGGTGAAGCTTCTGGAAACACCATATATTTT. Translating it yields CASSLAGGEASGNTIYF.

V is TRBV24-1 and J is TRBJ2-2; 9 bases are shared with TRBD1. V shed 0 bases, J shed 1 base, and the junction held 5 bases outside the gene matches. This CDR3 contains 18 residues. CDR1 is KGHDR, CDR2 SFDVKD, per germline. The CDR3 nucleotides read TGTGCCACCAGTGATTTGGCCGGACAGGGGTGGAACACCGGGGAGCTGTTTTTT. Protein sequence: CATSDLAGQGWNTGELFF.

This clone showed up just once. The CDR3 reads CASTRQPKNYGYTF. In DNA, the CDR3 is TGTGCCAGCACCAGACAGCCTAAGAACTATGGCTACACCTTC. The chain has TRBV28 and TRBJ1-2, with a weak D call TRBD1 (5 bases). CDR3 length equals 14 residues. V dropped 7 bases and J dropped 2 bases, with 14 bases sitting between them. CDR1 is MDHEN and CDR2 is SYDVKM in the germline V gene.

J is TRBJ1-1 and V is TRBV10-2; D may be TRBD1 (6 bases). The V gene lost 4 bases and the J gene lost 4 bases, with 10 bases spanning the gap. Looked up from germline, CDR1 is WSHSY and CDR2 is SAAADI. This CDR3 comprises 13 residues. The CDR3 is CASSADSGTEAFF. Written as DNA, the CDR3 is TGCGCCAGCAGTGCGGACAGCGGCACTGAAGCTTTCTTT.

V gene TRBV6-6 combines with J gene TRBJ1-1; D not certain. Trimming cost V 7 bases and J 1 base, with 13 bases left between them. The CDR3 totals 14 residues. CDR1 and CDR2 (germline): MNHNY, SVGAGI (reference sequence). This CDR3 is CASTNGSPNTEAFF. As DNA, the CDR3 is TGTGCCAGCACCAATGGGAGCCCGAACACTGAAGCTTTCTTT.